These 9 T cell receptor beta chains were sequenced from one sample in a study of T-cell reconstitution after alpha-beta-depleted transplantation in children. Unique molecular identifiers were used to barcode this TCRbeta library. From the PCR reads, TCRdb called clonotypes with MiXCR, one entry per CDR3 protein. The sample has 450,000 to 600,000 distinct CDR3 sequences; about 10% are singletons. The sample here was PBMCs, taken before TCRalphabeta/CD19-depleted stem cell transplant. The receptors were sampled from a child between 2 and 9 years old with inherited bone marrow failure, due to receive a stem cell transplant.

This clonotype showed up many times. The V gene is TRBV11-2, the J gene TRBJ2-1, with TRBD2 matching 9 bases. V shed 3 bases, J shed 10 bases, and the junction held 4 bases outside the gene matches. The germline V gene encodes CDR1 SGHAT and CDR2 FQNNGV. This CDR3 has 13 residues. The CDR3: CASSFTLAGEQFF. The CDR3 bases are TGTGCCAGCAGCTTCACCCTAGCGGGAGAGCAGTTCTTC.

This clonotype was seen at least ten times. The chain recombines TRBV4-3 with TRBJ2-7; TRBD1 might be the D (7 bases). Per the germline V gene, CDR1 is LGHNA and CDR2 is YSLEER. CDR3 length: 15 residues. Trimming took 1 base from V and 4 from J, leaving 14 bases between them. The CDR3 DNA sequence: TGCGCCAGCAGCCAAGGGGCAGGGGGGAGTTACGAGCAGTACTTC. It encodes CASSQGAGGSYEQYF.

Note on this clonotype: This clone may be a read error of a much larger clone one base away. This chain joins TRBV5-1 and TRBJ2-2; tentatively, D is TRBD1 (6 bases). This CDR3 has 15 amino acids. V dropped 8 bases and J dropped 0 bases, with 14 bases sitting between them. The germline V gene encodes CDR1 SGHRS and CDR2 YFSETQ. Written as DNA, the CDR3 is TGCGCCAGTTGCCCAGGGGTCCCGAACACCGGGGAGCTGTTTTTT. It codes for CASCPGVPNTGELFF.

This clonotype has ten or more counts. A read error may produce the germline difference seen at one junction end. The gene calls are TRBV20-1 and TRBJ2-7; 8 positions agree with TRBD2. Germline V lookup: CDR1 DFQATT, CDR2 SNEGSKA (reference sequence). This CDR3 comprises 15 residues. This CDR3 reads CSAREIGLAPYVQYF. DNA for the CDR3: TGCAGTGCTAGAGAGATTGGACTAGCCCCCTACGTGCAGTACTTC.

There are many counts of this clonotype. The V call is TRBV5-1, the J call TRBJ2-5; no clear D gene. This CDR3 comprises 14 residues. V was trimmed by 1 base and J by 5 bases, leaving 12 bases between them. Looked up from germline, CDR1 is SGHRS and CDR2 is YFSETQ. CDR3 amino acids: CASSLLSLEETQYF. The CDR3 nucleotides are TGCGCCAGCAGCTTGTTATCTTTGGAGGAGACCCAGTACTTC.

This clonotype appeared many times. The chain links TRBV4-1 to TRBJ2-2; 11 nucleotides match TRBD2. Per the germline V gene, CDR1 is MGHRA and CDR2 is YSYEKL. Trimming took 5 bases from V and 4 from J; bases not matched to a gene: 3. The CDR3 consists of 15 residues. The CDR3 DNA reads TGCGCCAGCAGCAAAACTAGCGGGAGCACCGGGGAGCTGTTTTTT. This gives the protein CASSKTSGSTGELFF.

This clonotype was observed many times. This rearrangement joins TRBV5-1 to TRBJ2-3; 8 bases align to TRBD2. The CDR3 is 16 residues long. The V gene's germline CDR1 is SGHRS and CDR2 YFSETQ. The ends lost 2 bases at V and 1 base at J; junction bases unmatched: 6. CDR3 loop: CASSLDSGMGTDTQYF. The CDR3 DNA follows: TGCGCCAGCAGCTTAGATAGCGGGATGGGCACAGATACGCAGTATTTT.

This clonotype was seen repeatedly, ten times or more. The gene calls are TRBV5-1 and TRBJ2-1; D may be TRBD1 (5 bases). Trimming removed 1 base from V and 8 bases from J, with 13 bases in between. Germline V gives CDR1 SGHRS, CDR2 YFSETQ. There are 14 residues in the CDR3. CDR3 in amino acids: CASSLLTLGHEQFF. CDR3 sequence (DNA): TGCGCCAGCAGCTTGTTGACATTGGGGCATGAGCAGTTCTTC.

A word on this clonotype: A clone one base away is much larger, so this may be a read error. The V and J genes are TRBV4-2 and TRBJ2-7; tentative D call: TRBD2 (5 bases). The CDR3 length is 12 residues. Germline CDR1 reads LGHNA; CDR2 reads YNFKEQ. The V end lost 1 base, the J end lost 12 bases, and 13 bases lay between the germline ends. CDR3 DNA: TGTGCCAGCAGCCAAGTCCCCGGAGGCCCGTACTTC. This gives the protein CASSQVPGGPYF.